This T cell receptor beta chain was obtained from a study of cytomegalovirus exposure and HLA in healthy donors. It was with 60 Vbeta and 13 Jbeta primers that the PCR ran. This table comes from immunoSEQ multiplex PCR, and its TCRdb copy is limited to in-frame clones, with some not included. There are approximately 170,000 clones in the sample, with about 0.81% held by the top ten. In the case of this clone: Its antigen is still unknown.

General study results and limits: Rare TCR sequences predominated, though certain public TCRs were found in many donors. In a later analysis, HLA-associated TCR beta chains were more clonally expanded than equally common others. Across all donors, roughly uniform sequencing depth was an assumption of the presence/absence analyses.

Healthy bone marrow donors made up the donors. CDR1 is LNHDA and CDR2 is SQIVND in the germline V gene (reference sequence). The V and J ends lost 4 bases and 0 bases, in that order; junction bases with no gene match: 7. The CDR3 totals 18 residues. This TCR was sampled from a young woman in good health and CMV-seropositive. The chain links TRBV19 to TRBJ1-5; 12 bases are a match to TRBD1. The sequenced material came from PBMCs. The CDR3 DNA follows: TGTGCCAGTAGTAGGGGGACAGGGGGCGTGTTTAGCAATCAGCCCCAGCATTTT. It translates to CASSRGTGGVFSNQPQHF.